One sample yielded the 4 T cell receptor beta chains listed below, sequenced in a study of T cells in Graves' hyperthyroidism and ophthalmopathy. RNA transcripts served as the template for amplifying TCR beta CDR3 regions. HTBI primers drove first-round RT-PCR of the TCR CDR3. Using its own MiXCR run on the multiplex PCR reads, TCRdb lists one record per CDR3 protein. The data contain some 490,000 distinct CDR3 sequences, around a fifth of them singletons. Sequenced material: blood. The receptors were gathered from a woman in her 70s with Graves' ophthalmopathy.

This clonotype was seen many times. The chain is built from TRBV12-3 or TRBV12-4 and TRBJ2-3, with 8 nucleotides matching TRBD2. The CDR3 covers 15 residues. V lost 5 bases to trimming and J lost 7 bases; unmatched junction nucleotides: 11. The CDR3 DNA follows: TGTGCCAGCAGTCGAAGCGGGGGCAAAGGGAATACGCAGTATTTT. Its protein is CASSRSGGKGNTQYF.

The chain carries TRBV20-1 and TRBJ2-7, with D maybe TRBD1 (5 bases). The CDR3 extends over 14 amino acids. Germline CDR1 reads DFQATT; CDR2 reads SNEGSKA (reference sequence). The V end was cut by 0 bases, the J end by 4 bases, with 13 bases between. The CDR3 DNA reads TGCAGTGCTAGAGAGGTGGGCAGGGTGTACGAGCAGTACTTC. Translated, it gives CSAREVGRVYEQYF.

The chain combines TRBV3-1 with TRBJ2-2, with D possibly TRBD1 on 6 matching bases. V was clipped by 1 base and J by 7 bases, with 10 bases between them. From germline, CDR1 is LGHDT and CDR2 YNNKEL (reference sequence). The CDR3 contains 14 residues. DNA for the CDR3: TGTGCCAGCAGCCAAGTGGGGGCGGGCGGGGAGCTGTTTTTT. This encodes CASSQVGAGGELFF. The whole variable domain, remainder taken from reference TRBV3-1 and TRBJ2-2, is DTAVSQTPKYLVTQMGNDKSIKCEQNLGHDTMYWYKQDSKKFLKIMFSYNNKELIINETVPNRFSPKSPDKAHLNLHINSLELGDSAVYFCASSQVGAGGELFFGEGSRLTVL.

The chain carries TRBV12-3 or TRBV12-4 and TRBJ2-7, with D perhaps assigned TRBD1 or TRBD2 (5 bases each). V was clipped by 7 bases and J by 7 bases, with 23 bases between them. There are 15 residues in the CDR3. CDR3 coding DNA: TGTGCCAGCACTAATTGGGCCTCGAGGGCAGGGGAGCAGTACTTC. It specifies CASTNWASRAGEQYF.